These 5 T cell receptor beta chains were sequenced from one sample in a study of naive CD8 T cells in extremely preterm neonates. Extremely preterm births at about 23-27 weeks of gestation supplied the samples. Findings and limits, study-wide: Preterm CDR3s were shorter than older groups', with fewer N additions and less trimming.

What these receptors recognize is not known. Only in-frame clones appear in the TCRdb table, and some are missing; sequencing was by immunoSEQ multiplex PCR. Of fewer than 25,000 clones listed, approximately 88% are singletons. Input material: naive CD8+ T cells from cord blood. All receptors derive from a boy who was born preterm.

CDR3 sequence: CASSVADNSYEQYF. CDR3 DNA sequence: TGTGCCAGCAGCGTAGCTGACAACTCCTACGAGCAGTACTTC. The chain combines TRBV9 with TRBJ2-7; no clear D. Germline-derived CDR1 and CDR2 are SGDLS and YYNGEE. Trimming took off 0 bases at V and 0 bases at J, with 7 bases between the two ends. This CDR3 has 14 residues.

The V gene is TRBV10-1, the J gene TRBJ2-5; 11 bases align to TRBD2. Losses at the gene ends were 0 bases for V and 4 bases for J; bases not matched to a gene: 4. This CDR3 region has 16 residues. Germline V gives CDR1 WNHNN, CDR2 SYGVQD (reference sequence). CDR3 nucleotide sequence: TGCGCCAGCAGTGAGTCGATAGCGGGGGGGCCAGAGACCCAGTACTTC. Its translation is CASSESIAGGPETQYF.

The V gene is TRBV7-3, the J gene TRBJ2-2; no firm D call. Germline V lookup: CDR1 SGHTA, CDR2 FQGTGA. V shed 5 bases and J shed 4 bases, with 5 bases lying between them. The CDR3 has 12 amino acids. The CDR3, as DNA: TGTGCCAGCAGCCACAGCACCGGGGAGCTGTTTTTT. Translated, it gives CASSHSTGELFF.

The gene calls are TRBV7-2 and TRBJ2-7, with D uncertain. The germline CDR1 and CDR2 sequences are SGHTA and FQGNSA. This CDR3 spans 12 amino acids. Deletions cut 3 bases from V and 2 bases from J, with 5 bases between. Here the CDR3 reads CASSFGTYEQYF. The CDR3 coding sequence is TGTGCCAGCAGCTTTGGCACCTACGAGCAGTACTTC.

The chain is built from TRBV5-4 and TRBJ1-3, with unresolved D. Trimming removed 0 bases at V and 0 bases at J, with 7 bases between. CDR1 is SGHNT, CDR2 YYREEE, per germline (reference sequence). The CDR3 has 15 amino acids. CDR3 sequence (DNA): TGTGCCAGCAGCTTGGGCAGCTCCTCTGGAAACACCATATATTTT. Translated, it gives CASSLGSSSGNTIYF. Drawing the rest from reference TRBV5-4 and TRBJ1-3, the complete variable domain is ETGVTQSPTHLIKTRGQQVTLRCSSQSGHNTVSWYQQALGQGPQFIFQYYREEENGRGNFPPRFSGLQFPNYSSELNVNALELDDSALYLCASSLGSSSGNTIYFGEGSWLTVV.